This T cell receptor beta chain stems from a study of blood T cell repertoires in COVID-19 (dated by TCRdb to between 2020 and 2021). Concerning the study at large: The collaborator samples originated in the United States, Italy and Spain and spanned the acute and convalescent phases of COVID-19. The material from the prospective study consisted of cDNA or gDNA derived from T cells, B-cell-depleted T cells, or PBMCs. Subjects who had been exposed to COVID-19, were actively infected with it, or had recovered from it provided the deeply sampled blood TCRbeta repertoires that made up the dataset. The repertoires were released in a freely available public database intended as a resource for research on the immune response to SARS-CoV-2. The samples were drawn from the first 160 participants of the ongoing ImmuneRACE study and from 1,254 subjects provided by 6 global collaborators. A de-identified subject ID, COVID-19 status, age in years and sex were almost always included in the sample metadata. Where HLA class I and class II types were available, the types were taken from metadata supplied by the sample provider, not from assay-based typing. What the work shows at the level of the full study, not this receptor alone: How much clinical and demographic metadata was included differed by source and by participant, and the metadata was provided uncurated.

TCRbeta CDR3 regions were amplified from genomic DNA by means of the immunoSEQ Assay, a bias-controlled multiplex PCR. From the authors' description of their analysis: Nucleated cell counts per sample were estimated from amplification of reference gene primers within the assay. To quantify the absolute abundance of each unique TCRbeta CDR3 rearrangement, sequence reads were collapsed and filtered. For each sample, productive Simpson clonality was calculated as the square root of Simpson's diversity index over productive rearrangements. TCRdb stores this immuneACCESS table with in-frame sequences only. Part of the clones is absent; in the studies checked, under half of the shortfall reflects unresolved V genes, and no reason is known for the rest. The DNA was the basis for D and trimming; V, J and clone size are from that table. The sample contains about 200,000 clones, 75% to 90% of them found a single time. The ten largest clones capture more than 2% of the sample.

CDR1 and CDR2, looked up from the germline V gene, are SGDLS and YYNGEE. Measured from the cysteine to the phenylalanine, the CDR3 is 15 residues long. The entry retains the CDR3 DNA only, 45 bases that are in frame from base 1. The germline V and J ends show losses of 3 bases and 4 bases respectively, and no gene match explains 9 bases of the junction. In the prospective study, participants were about 18 to 89 years old, resided in about two dozen geographic areas of the United States, and were enrolled through a virtual design. In the prospective study, cohorts were assigned on the basis of participant-reported clinical history obtained from a screening survey and a study questionnaire. Recovered participants in ImmuneRACE Cohort 3 were defined as having two consecutive negative NP/OP PCR tests, clearance from a healthcare professional, or resolution of symptoms. Mobile phlebotomists in the prospective study collected whole blood, serum and a nasopharyngeal or oropharyngeal swab from every participant. Prospective study participants could optionally give additional blood draws and questionnaires over an approximately two-month period. Blood samples from the prospective study were shipped frozen or at room temperature prior to DNA extraction.

On this clone: The antigen this receptor binds is unknown. Per-base quality was not reported, and no clone a single base away is much larger than it.

Sample: PBMCs or T cells enriched from blood (not recorded which). The receptor chain draws on TRBV9 and TRBJ1-1; the central 7 bases match TRBD1. This receptor was identified in a woman aged 30 to 39 who had recovered from COVID-19. Read as DNA, the sequence is TGTGCCAGCAGCGCGGACGACAGGGCAGTCACTGAAGCTTTCTTT. It specifies CASSADDRAVTEAFF.